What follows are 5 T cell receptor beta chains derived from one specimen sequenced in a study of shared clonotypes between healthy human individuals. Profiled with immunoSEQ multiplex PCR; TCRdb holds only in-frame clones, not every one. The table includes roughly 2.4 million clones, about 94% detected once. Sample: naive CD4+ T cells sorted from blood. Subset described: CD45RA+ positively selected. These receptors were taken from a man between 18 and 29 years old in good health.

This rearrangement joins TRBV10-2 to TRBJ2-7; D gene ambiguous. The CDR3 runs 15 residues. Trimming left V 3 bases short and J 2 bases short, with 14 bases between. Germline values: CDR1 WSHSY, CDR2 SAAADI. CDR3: CASSEEPPNAYEQYF. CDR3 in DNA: TGCGCCAGCAGTGAAGAACCTCCGAACGCCTACGAGCAGTACTTC.

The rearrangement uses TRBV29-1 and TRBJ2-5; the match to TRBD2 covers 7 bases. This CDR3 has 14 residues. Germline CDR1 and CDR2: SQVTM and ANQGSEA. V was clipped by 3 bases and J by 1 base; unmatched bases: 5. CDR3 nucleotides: TGCAGCGTTGAGCGGGGGATTATCCAAGAGACCCAGTACTTC. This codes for CSVERGIIQETQYF.

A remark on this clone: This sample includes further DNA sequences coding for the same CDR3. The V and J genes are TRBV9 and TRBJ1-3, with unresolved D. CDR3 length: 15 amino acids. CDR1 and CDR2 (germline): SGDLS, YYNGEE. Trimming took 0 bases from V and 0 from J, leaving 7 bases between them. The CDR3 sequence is CASSVAGNSGNTIYF. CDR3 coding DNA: TGTGCCAGCAGCGTAGCTGGAAACTCTGGAAACACCATATATTTT.

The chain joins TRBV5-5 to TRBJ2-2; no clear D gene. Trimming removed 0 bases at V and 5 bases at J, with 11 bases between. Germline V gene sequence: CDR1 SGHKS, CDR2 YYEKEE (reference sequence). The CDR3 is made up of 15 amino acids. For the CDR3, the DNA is TGTGCCAGCAGCTTGGTAACTGCTTCGACCGGGGAGCTGTTTTTT. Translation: CASSLVTASTGELFF.

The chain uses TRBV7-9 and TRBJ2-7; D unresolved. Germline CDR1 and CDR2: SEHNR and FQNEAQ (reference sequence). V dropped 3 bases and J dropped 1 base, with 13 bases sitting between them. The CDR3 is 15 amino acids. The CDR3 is CASSFAGPKSYEQYF. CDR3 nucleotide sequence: TGTGCCAGCAGCTTTGCCGGGCCCAAATCCTACGAGCAGTACTTC.